The next 5 T cell receptor beta chains were all read from a single sample in a study of T cells after yellow fever vaccination. MiXCR, applied by TCRdb to the 5' RACE reads, yields one record per CDR3 protein. The data show 300,000 to 400,000 distinct CDR3 sequences, roughly an eighth seen once. Sequenced material: CD4+ T cells sorted from PBMCs, taken 15 days after the yellow fever booster vaccination. The source of these receptors is a young man who received the YFV17D yellow fever vaccine.

The chain couples TRBV20-1 to TRBJ1-3; 8 bases map to TRBD1. The V gene end was trimmed by 0 bases and the J gene end by 1 base; junction bases not matched to a gene: 5. Germline CDR1 is DFQATT and CDR2 is SNEGSKA (reference sequence). The CDR3 has 16 amino acids. In DNA, the CDR3 is TGCAGTGCTAGAGACCGGACAGGGACTTCTGGAAACACCATATATTTT. Translating gives CSARDRTGTSGNTIYF.

This clonotype occurred many times. This rearrangement joins TRBV5-1 to TRBJ1-5, with 10 bases aligning to TRBD1. The CDR3 runs to 15 residues. Trimming took 2 bases from V and 4 from J; bases not matched to a gene: 3. Germline CDR1 and CDR2: SGHRS and YFSETQ. The CDR3 DNA is TGCGCCAGCAGCTTTGGGACAGGGGCGAATCAGCCCCAGCATTTT. Protein product: CASSFGTGANQPQHF.

The sample holds many counts of this clonotype. This chain uses TRBV12-3 or TRBV12-4 with TRBJ1-5; 8 bases fit TRBD1. The CDR3 length is 15 residues. J was trimmed by 6 bases and V by 5 bases; bases with no gene match: 9. The DNA of the CDR3 is TGTGCCAGCAGTCAGAGACAGGGGTTCGCTCAGCCCCAGCATTTT. The encoded protein is CASSQRQGFAQPQHF.

This clonotype appeared a few times. The V call is TRBV15, the J call TRBJ2-7, with D possibly TRBD1 on 6 matching bases. The germline gives CDR1 LNHNV, CDR2 YYDKDF (reference sequence). V was shortened by 0 bases and J by 6 bases, with 18 bases between the two germline ends. The CDR3 covers 16 residues. The CDR3 DNA reads as TGTGCCACCAGCAGAGAGTTAGGCAGGGGAAGGACCGAGCAGTACGTC. Its translation is CATSRELGRGRTEQYV.

The gene calls are TRBV20-1 and TRBJ1-1; possibly TRBD1 for D (5 bases). The CDR3 has 14 amino acids. Germline CDR1 reads DFQATT; CDR2 reads SNEGSKA (reference sequence). V was clipped by 0 bases and J by 8 bases, with 16 bases between them. Here the CDR3 DNA reads TGCAGTGCTAGAGATGATTCGGGGGACCGAGAAGCTTTCTTT. This encodes CSARDDSGDREAFF.